The TCR beta chain under discussion was sequenced for a study of OX40 agonist ivuxolimab in advanced cancers. Using immunoSEQ multiplex PCR, the repertoire was profiled, and TCRdb retains in-frame clones only, with some absent. The sample holds under 70,000 clones; 85% are singletons and the top ten take roughly 3.9%. Study-wide findings and caveats: Clonal expansion was seen in CD4+ and CD8+ blood T cells by week 6 at 0.1 to 3.0 mg/kg.

A note on this clone: Its antigen remains unknown.

The V end was cut by 3 bases, the J end by 1 base, with 7 bases between. The germline V gene has CDR1 SGHVS and CDR2 FQNEAQ. The CDR3 is 14 residues long. This receptor was obtained from an adult with an advanced solid tumor such as melanoma, head and neck, liver or kidney cancer. The source was CD4+ or CD8+ T cells sorted from blood, collected in a trial of the OX40 agonist ivuxolimab. The chain recombines TRBV7-8 with TRBJ1-5, with D possibly being TRBD1 (6 bases). The CDR3 coding sequence is TGTGCCAGCAGCTTCGGACAGAGCAATCAGCCCCAGCATTTT. It encodes CASSFGQSNQPQHF.